This entry lists 5 T cell receptor beta chains sequenced from one sample in a study of T-cell reconstitution after alpha-beta-depleted transplantation in children. Researchers prepared the TCRbeta library using unique molecular identifiers, the study reports. TCRdb re-derived calls from the PCR reads in MiXCR, one entry per CDR3 protein. In the table there are about 830,000 distinct CDR3 sequences, approximately 15% of which are singletons. The source was PBMCs, mostly from graft donor cells, collected 360 days after TCRalphabeta/CD19-depleted stem cell transplant. These receptors were collected from a male patient younger than 18 who had a stem cell transplant for acute lymphoblastic leukemia, so the T cells may come from the graft donor.

This chain's CDR3 is CATPDRSSYNEQFF. The CDR3 bases are TGTGCCACCCCTGACAGGTCCTCCTACAATGAGCAGTTCTTC. The chain couples TRBV21-1 to TRBJ2-1; the table's D call, TRBD1, was not checked against the DNA. TRBV21-1 is a pseudogene locus. The CDR3 has 14 residues.

This clonotype was seen repeatedly, ten times or more. This rearrangement joins TRBV5-1 to TRBJ2-5; D unclear. The CDR3 extends over 12 amino acids. V was trimmed by 5 bases and J by 2 bases, leaving 7 bases between them. CDR1 is SGHRS and CDR2 is YFSETQ in the germline V gene. The CDR3 reads CASSFQQETQYF. CDR3 coding DNA: TGCGCCAGCAGTTTCCAGCAAGAGACCCAGTACTTC.

This clonotype was seen more than once but under ten times. This chain uses TRBV5-1 with TRBJ1-4; D not certain. The germline V and J ends were trimmed by 7 bases and 3 bases, with 13 bases remaining between them. This CDR3 is built from 14 residues. Germline CDR1 and CDR2: SGHRS and YFSETQ. The CDR3 loop is CASRMGIANEKLFF. In nucleotides, the CDR3 is TGCGCCAGCCGGATGGGGATAGCTAATGAAAAACTGTTTTTT.

The chain uses TRBV20-1 and TRBJ2-3; maybe TRBD1 (5 bases). Per germline, CDR1 DFQATT and CDR2 SNEGSKA (reference sequence). This CDR3 region has 12 residues. The V end lost 2 bases, the J end lost 12 bases, and 15 bases lay between the germline ends. The CDR3 DNA reads TGCAGTGCTAGAAGGACACCTCTTAATCAGTATTTT. Its translation: CSARRTPLNQYF.

This clonotype was found a few times. The rearrangement uses TRBV29-1 and TRBJ2-2; D gene uncertain. The ends were cut back, 4 bases at V and 1 base at J, with 10 bases in the middle. The CDR3 sequence is 14 residues long. CDR1 SQVTM and CDR2 ANQGSEA come from the germline V gene. Here the CDR3 DNA reads TGCAGCGTTGTCGGGCCCAAGAACACCGGGGAGCTGTTTTTT. Translating gives CSVVGPKNTGELFF.